This TCR beta chain was observed in a study of cytomegalovirus exposure and HLA in healthy donors. Overall study findings and caveats: CMV serostatus stood as the only immune exposure information on hand. From TCR beta sequences, most subjects' HLA-A and HLA-B alleles were reportedly predicted accurately.

This PCR relied on a set of 60 Vbeta primers and 13 Jbeta primers. TCRdb's table, derived via immunoSEQ multiplex PCR, lists solely in-frame clones and lacks some. The listing records 75,000 to 100,000 clones. For this clone: What it binds is not known.

The CDR3 spans 14 residues. The germline gives CDR1 SGHRS, CDR2 YFSETQ. V was trimmed by 3 bases and J by 1 base, leaving 7 bases between them. Input material: PBMCs. The J gene is TRBJ2-2, the V gene TRBV5-1; D is ambiguous. The clonotype comes from a woman in her fifties or sixties in good health and CMV-seronegative. Here the CDR3 DNA reads TGCGCCAGCAGCTCCCGACAGAACACCGGGGAGCTGTTTTTT. Translated: CASSSRQNTGELFF.